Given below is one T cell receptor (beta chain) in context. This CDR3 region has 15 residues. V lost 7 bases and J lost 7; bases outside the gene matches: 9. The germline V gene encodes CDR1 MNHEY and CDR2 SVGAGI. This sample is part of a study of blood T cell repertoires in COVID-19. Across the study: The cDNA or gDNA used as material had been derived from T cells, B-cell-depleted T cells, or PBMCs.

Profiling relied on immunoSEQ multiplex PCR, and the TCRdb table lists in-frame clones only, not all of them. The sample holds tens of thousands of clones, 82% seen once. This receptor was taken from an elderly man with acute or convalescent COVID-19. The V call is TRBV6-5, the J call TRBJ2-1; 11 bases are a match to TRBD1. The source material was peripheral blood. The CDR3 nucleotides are TGTGCCAGCACCCCGGACAGGGGGCGTTTAAATGAGCAGTTCTTC. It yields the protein CASTPDRGRLNEQFF.